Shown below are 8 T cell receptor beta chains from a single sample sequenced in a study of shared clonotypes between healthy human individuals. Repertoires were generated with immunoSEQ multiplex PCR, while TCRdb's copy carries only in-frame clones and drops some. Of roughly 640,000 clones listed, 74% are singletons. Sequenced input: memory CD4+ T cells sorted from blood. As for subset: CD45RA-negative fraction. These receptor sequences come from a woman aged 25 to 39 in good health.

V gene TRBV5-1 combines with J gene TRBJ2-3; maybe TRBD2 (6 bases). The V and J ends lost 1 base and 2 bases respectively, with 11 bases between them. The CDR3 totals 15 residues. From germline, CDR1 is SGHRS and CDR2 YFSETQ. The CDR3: CASSLWVRDTDTQYF. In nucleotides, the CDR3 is TGCGCCAGCAGCTTGTGGGTGCGGGACACAGATACGCAGTATTTT.

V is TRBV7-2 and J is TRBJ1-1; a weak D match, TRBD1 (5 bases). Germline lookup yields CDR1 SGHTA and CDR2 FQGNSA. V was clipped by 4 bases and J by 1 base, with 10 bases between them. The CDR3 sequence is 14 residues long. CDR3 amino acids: CASSWGGGNTEAFF. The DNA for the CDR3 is TGTGCCAGCAGCTGGGGGGGTGGGAACACTGAAGCTTTCTTT.

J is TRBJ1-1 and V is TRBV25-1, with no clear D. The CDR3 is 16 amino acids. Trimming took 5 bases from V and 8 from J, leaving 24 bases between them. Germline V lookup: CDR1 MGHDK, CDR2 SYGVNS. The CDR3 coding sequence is TGTGCCAGCAGTCGAGCGGGAGCATCAGGTATTGGAGAAGCTTTCTTT. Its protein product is CASSRAGASGIGEAFF.

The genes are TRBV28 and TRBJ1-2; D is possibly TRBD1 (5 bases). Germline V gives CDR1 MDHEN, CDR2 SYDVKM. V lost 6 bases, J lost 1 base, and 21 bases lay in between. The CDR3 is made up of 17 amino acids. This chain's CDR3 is CASRSFSLGTLNYGYTF. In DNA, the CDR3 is TGTGCCAGCAGGTCTTTCTCCCTGGGGACGCTTAACTATGGCTACACCTTC.

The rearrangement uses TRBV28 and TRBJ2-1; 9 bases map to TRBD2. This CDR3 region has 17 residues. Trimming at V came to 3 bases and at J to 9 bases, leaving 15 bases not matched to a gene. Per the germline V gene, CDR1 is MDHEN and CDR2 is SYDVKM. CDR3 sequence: CASSLHAGGLSGVEQFF. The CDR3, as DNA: TGTGCCAGCAGTTTGCATGCGGGAGGGCTCTCAGGTGTTGAGCAGTTCTTC.

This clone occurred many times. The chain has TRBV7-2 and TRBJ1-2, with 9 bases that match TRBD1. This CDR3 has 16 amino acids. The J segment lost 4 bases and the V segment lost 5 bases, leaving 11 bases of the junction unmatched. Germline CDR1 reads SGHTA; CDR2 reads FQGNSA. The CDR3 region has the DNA TGTGCCAGCAGCCTACATACAGGGGGCGCGGCCTATGGCTACACCTTC. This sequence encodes CASSLHTGGAAYGYTF.

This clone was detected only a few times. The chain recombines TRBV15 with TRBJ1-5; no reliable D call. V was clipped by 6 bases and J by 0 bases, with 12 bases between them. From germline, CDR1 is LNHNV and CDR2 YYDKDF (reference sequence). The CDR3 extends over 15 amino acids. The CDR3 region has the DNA TGTGCCACCAGTAGGAAGGCATATAGCAATCAGCCCCAGCATTTT. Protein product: CATSRKAYSNQPQHF.

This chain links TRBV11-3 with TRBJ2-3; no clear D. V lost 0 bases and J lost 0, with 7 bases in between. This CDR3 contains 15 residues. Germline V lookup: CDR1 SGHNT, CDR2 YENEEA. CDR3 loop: CASSLDPTSTDTQYF. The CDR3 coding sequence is TGTGCCAGCAGCTTAGATCCAACTAGCACAGATACGCAGTATTTT.